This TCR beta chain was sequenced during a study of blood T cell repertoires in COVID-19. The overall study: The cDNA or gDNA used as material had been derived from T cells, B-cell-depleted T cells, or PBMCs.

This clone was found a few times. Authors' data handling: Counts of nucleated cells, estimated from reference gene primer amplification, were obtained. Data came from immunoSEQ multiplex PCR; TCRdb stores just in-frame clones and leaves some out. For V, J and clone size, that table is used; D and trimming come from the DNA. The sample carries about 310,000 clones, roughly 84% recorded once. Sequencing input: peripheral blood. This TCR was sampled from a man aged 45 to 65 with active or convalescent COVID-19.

This chain's CDR3 is CASSFSQTVMNTEAFF. The CDR3 DNA is TGTGCCAGTAGTTTTTCTCAGACAGTGATGAACACTGAAGCTTTCTTT. This chain links TRBV19 with TRBJ1-1, with TRBD1 as a possible D gene (5 bases). Germline V gene lookup returns CDR1 LNHDA and CDR2 SQIVND (reference sequence). CDR3 length: 16 amino acids. The V end lost 5 bases, the J end lost 0 bases, and 16 bases lay between the germline ends.